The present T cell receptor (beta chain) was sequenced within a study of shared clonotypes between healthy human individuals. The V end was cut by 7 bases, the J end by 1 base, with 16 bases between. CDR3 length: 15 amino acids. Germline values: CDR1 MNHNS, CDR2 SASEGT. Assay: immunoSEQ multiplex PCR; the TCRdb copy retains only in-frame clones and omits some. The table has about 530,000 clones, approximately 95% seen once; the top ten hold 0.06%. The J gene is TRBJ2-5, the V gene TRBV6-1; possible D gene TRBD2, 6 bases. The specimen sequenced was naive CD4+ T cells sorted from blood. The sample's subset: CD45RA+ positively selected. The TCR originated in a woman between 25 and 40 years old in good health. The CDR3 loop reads CASTELPGLQETQYF. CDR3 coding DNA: TGTGCCAGCACCGAACTTCCGGGACTCCAAGAGACCCAGTACTTC.